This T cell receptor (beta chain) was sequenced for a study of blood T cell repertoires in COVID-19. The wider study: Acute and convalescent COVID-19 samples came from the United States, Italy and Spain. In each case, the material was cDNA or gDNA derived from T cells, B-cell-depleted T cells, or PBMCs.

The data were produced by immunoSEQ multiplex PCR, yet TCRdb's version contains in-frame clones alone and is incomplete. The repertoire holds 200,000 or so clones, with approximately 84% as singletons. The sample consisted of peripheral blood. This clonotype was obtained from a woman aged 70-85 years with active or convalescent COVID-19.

The CDR3 loop reads CASLQGSSDYTF. As DNA, the CDR3 is TGTGCCAGCCTACAGGGTTCTAGTGACTACACCTTC. This sequence joins TRBV19 and TRBJ1-2; possible D gene TRBD1, 6 bases. With 9 bases removed from V and 10 bases from J, the gap between germline ends came to 18 bases. Germline CDR1 and CDR2: LNHDA and SQIVND (reference sequence). CDR3 size: 12 residues.